The 26 T cell receptor beta chains below all came from one sample that was sequenced in a study of blood T cell repertoires in COVID-19. Sequencing used immunoSEQ multiplex PCR; TCRdb keeps in-frame clones, though not all of them. This table has about 190,000 clones, approximately 84% appearing once. The sequenced sample consisted of peripheral blood. The source is a woman aged 70 to 79 with active or convalescent COVID-19.

The chain links TRBV5-1 to TRBJ2-1; TRBD1 matches at 8 bases. The trim removed 4 bases at V and 5 bases at J, leaving 23 bases unmatched. The CDR3 has 20 residues. Germline V lookup: CDR1 SGHRS, CDR2 YFSETQ. CDR3 bases: TGCGCCAGCAGCCTGGCCAGGGGGACGGCGGGACAGGTTCGGGACAATGAGCAGTTCTTC. Its protein is CASSLARGTAGQVRDNEQFF.

The chain links TRBV2 to TRBJ1-1, with 8 bases fitting TRBD1. The CDR3 covers 17 residues. Germline V gene sequence: CDR1 SNHLY, CDR2 FYNNEI. The junction had 16 bases not matched to a gene; V was cut back by 7 bases and J by 3 bases. The CDR3 nucleotides are TGTGCCAGCATACGCGGGACAGGTGGAGGGCGGGACACTGAAGCTTTCTTT. Translating it yields CASIRGTGGGRDTEAFF. The variable domain in full, with the rest retrieved from reference TRBV2 and TRBJ1-1, is EPEVTQTPSHQVTQMGQEVILRCVPISNHLYFYWYRQILGQKVEFLVSFYNNEISEKSEIFDDQFSVERPDGSNFTLKIRSTKLEDSAMYFCASIRGTGGGRDTEAFFGQGTRLTVV.

This chain connects TRBV12-1 to TRBJ2-1; the DNA was not compared with TRBD2, the D call given in the table. TRBV12-1 is a recognized pseudogene. CDR3 length: 22 residues. For the CDR3, the DNA is TGTGCCAGCAGCCTTGATGACTATAGGCTAGCGGGGTCCTTGAGACCATACAATGAGCAGTTCTTC. Residues: CASSLDDYRLAGSLRPYNEQFF.

V and J are TRBV28 and TRBJ2-7; the D gene is possibly TRBD2 (5 bases). V was clipped by 8 bases and J by 6 bases, with 20 bases between them. Germline CDR1 is MDHEN and CDR2 is SYDVKM. The CDR3 sequence is 14 residues long. In DNA, the CDR3 is TGTGCCAGCCTAGCTTCCCCGGGGATCCGCGAGCAGTACTTC. Translation gives CASLASPGIREQYF.

This clone was detected many times. The chain couples TRBV6-1 to TRBJ1-6, with 7 bases that match TRBD1. The CDR3 contains 14 residues. CDR1 is MNHNS, CDR2 SASEGT, per germline. V lost 3 bases to trimming and J lost 5 bases; unmatched junction nucleotides: 1. The CDR3 coding sequence is TGTGCCAGCAGTGACGGGACAGATAATTCACCCCTCCACTTT. Translation gives CASSDGTDNSPLHF.

The chain joins TRBV6-5 to TRBJ2-5; 10 bases line up with TRBD1. Trimming took 4 bases from V and 3 from J; bases not matched to a gene: 5. CDR1 and CDR2 from the germline V gene are MNHEY and SVGAGI. The CDR3 has 15 amino acids. The CDR3 DNA is TGTGCCAGCAGTTCCGGGACAGGGGTGGAAGAGACCCAGTACTTC. This translates into CASSSGTGVEETQYF.

J is TRBJ2-1 and V is TRBV7-6, with D possibly TRBD2 on 7 matching bases. The CDR3 consists of 17 residues. The V gene's germline CDR1 is SGHVS and CDR2 FNYEAQ. V shed 1 base and J shed 2 bases, with 15 bases lying between them. Here the CDR3 reads CASSLEGGGGPYNEQFF. For the CDR3, the DNA is TGTGCCAGCAGCTTAGAGGGCGGCGGGGGCCCCTACAATGAGCAGTTCTTC.

The chain links TRBV12-5 to TRBJ1-2; D is uncertain. CDR1 and CDR2 from the germline V gene are LGHNT and FRNRAP. This CDR3 is 14 amino acids long. V was clipped by 2 bases and J by 8 bases, with 15 bases between them. The CDR3 region is CASGLQVPMEGYTF. The CDR3 nucleotides are TGTGCTAGTGGTTTGCAGGTACCCATGGAAGGCTACACCTTC.

The chain is built from TRBV4-1 and TRBJ1-1, with D maybe TRBD1 (6 bases). Germline-derived CDR1 and CDR2 are MGHRA and YSYEKL. The CDR3 extends over 14 amino acids. V dropped 9 bases and J dropped 1 base, with 15 bases sitting between them. The CDR3 bases are TGCGCCAGTAACAGGGAGGGATCGAACACTGAAGCTTTCTTT. Its translation is CASNREGSNTEAFF.

The chain links TRBV28 to TRBJ2-2; D is uncertain. CDR3 length equals 13 residues. Trimming took off 10 bases at V and 1 base at J, with 10 bases between the two ends. The germline V gene encodes CDR1 MDHEN and CDR2 SYDVKM. The CDR3: CATNGRNTGELFF. The CDR3 nucleotides are TGTGCCACCAACGGTCGGAACACCGGGGAGCTGTTTTTT.

In DNA, the CDR3 is TGCGCCAGCAGCTTGGACCTCAGCGGGCCGGGGGATACGCAGTATTTT. Translated: CASSLDLSGPGDTQYF. The V call is TRBV5-1, the J call TRBJ2-3; TRBD2 is a possible D gene (6 bases). Trimming took 0 bases from V and 6 from J, leaving 17 bases between them. CDR3 size: 16 residues. CDR1 and CDR2 from the germline V gene are SGHRS and YFSETQ.

The sample holds one count of this clone. The V call is TRBV28, the J call TRBJ1-1; TRBD1 agrees at 8 bases. This CDR3 has 16 amino acids. V shed 5 bases and J 2 bases; nucleotides not matched to a gene: 10. Germline-derived CDR1 and CDR2 are MDHEN and SYDVKM. CDR3 sequence reads: CASSLPPGQVNTEAFF. In nucleotides, the CDR3 is TGTGCCAGCAGTCTGCCCCCGGGACAGGTTAACACTGAAGCTTTCTTT.

The J gene is TRBJ1-1, the V gene TRBV4-1, with a weak D call TRBD1 (6 bases). CDR3 length equals 14 residues. The germline V gene has CDR1 MGHRA and CDR2 YSYEKL. The V end lost 1 base, the J end lost 3 bases, and 9 bases lay between the germline ends. CDR3 coding DNA: TGCGCCAGCAGCCAAGTACAGGGTTACACTGAAGCTTTCTTT. It codes for CASSQVQGYTEAFF.

In this sample, this clone turned up once. The chain carries TRBV19 and TRBJ2-1; 10 bases line up with TRBD2. The CDR3 totals 15 residues. CDR1 is LNHDA and CDR2 is SQIVND in the germline V gene (reference sequence). The ends lost 7 bases at V and 8 bases at J; junction bases unmatched: 11. DNA for the CDR3: TGTGCCAGTATAACTACTAGCGGGGCTAGCCATGAGCAGTTCTTC. Protein sequence: CASITTSGASHEQFF.

The table lists this clone with a count of one. The J gene is TRBJ2-2, the V gene TRBV12-3 or TRBV12-4; D gene unclear. There are 12 residues in the CDR3. Trimming pared 7 bases from V and 6 bases from J, leaving 9 bases between. CDR3 nucleotide sequence: TGTGCCAGCATCCTAGTATCCGGGGAGCTGTTTTTT. Its translation: CASILVSGELFF.

This chain uses TRBV7-8 with TRBJ2-3; TRBD2 aligns across 10 bases. Germline V gene data show CDR1 as SGHVS and CDR2 as FQNEAQ. The CDR3 extends over 16 amino acids. Trimming removed 5 bases from V and 2 bases from J; junction bases left unmatched: 7. CDR3: CASSPGLAVSTDTQYF. The CDR3 DNA sequence: TGTGCCAGCAGCCCAGGACTAGCGGTTTCCACAGATACGCAGTATTTT. Full variable domain (rest looked up from reference TRBV7-8 and TRBJ2-3): GAGVSQSPRYKVAKRGQDVALRCDPISGHVSLFWYQQALGQGPEFLTYFQNEAQLDKSGLPSDRFFAERPEGSVSTLKIQRTQQEDSAVYLCASSPGLAVSTDTQYFGPGTRLTVL.

The J gene is TRBJ2-5, the V gene TRBV19; tentatively, D is TRBD2 (5 bases). This CDR3 is built from 12 residues. The V and J ends lost 6 bases and 3 bases respectively, with 8 bases between them. Germline assignment: CDR1 LNHDA and CDR2 SQIVND (reference sequence). Here the CDR3 DNA reads TGTGCCAGTAGCGGGGAAAAAGAGACCCAGTACTTC. Its protein is CASSGEKETQYF.

The genes are TRBV5-1 and TRBJ1-5; a possible D gene is TRBD1 (5 bases). Trimming removed 4 bases at V and 7 bases at J, with 12 bases between. The CDR3 sequence is 13 residues long. Looked up from germline, CDR1 is SGHRS and CDR2 is YFSETQ. CDR3 amino acids: CASSPDTNQPQHF. The CDR3 DNA reads TGCGCCAGCAGCCCGGACACGAACCAGCCCCAGCATTTT.

V and J are TRBV6-6 and TRBJ1-5; maybe TRBD1 (5 bases). Germline assignment: CDR1 MNHNY and CDR2 SVGAGI (reference sequence). V lost 5 bases and J 0 bases, leaving 8 bases between the germline ends. The CDR3 extends over 14 amino acids. The chain's CDR3 is CASSGQNSNQPQHF. As DNA, the CDR3 is TGTGCCAGCAGTGGACAAAATAGCAATCAGCCCCAGCATTTT.

The gene calls are TRBV28 and TRBJ2-5; 11 bases match TRBD2. The J segment lost 5 bases and the V segment lost 2 bases, leaving 10 bases of the junction unmatched. The CDR3 contains 17 residues. Germline-derived CDR1 and CDR2 are MDHEN and SYDVKM. The CDR3 DNA follows: TGTGCCAGCAGTTTAGGATTACTAGCGGGAGTACGTGAGACCCAGTACTTC. Translated, it gives CASSLGLLAGVRETQYF.

The chain couples TRBV6-5 to TRBJ2-7, with D tentatively TRBD1 (5 bases). Germline CDR1 reads MNHEY; CDR2 reads SVGAGI. Between the trimmed V and J ends, which lost 9 bases and 0 bases, there was a span of 12 bases. The CDR3 is 13 residues long. This chain's CDR3 is CARSRQPSYEQYF. CDR3 nucleotide sequence: TGTGCCAGATCTAGACAGCCCTCCTACGAGCAGTACTTC.

The chain is built from TRBV19 and TRBJ2-1; 8 bases line up with TRBD2. The junction had 5 bases not matched to a gene; V was cut back by 5 bases and J by 2 bases. CDR1 and CDR2 from the germline V gene are LNHDA and SQIVND (reference sequence). The CDR3 runs 15 residues. The CDR3 bases are TGTGCCAGTAGTTCCTTAGCGGGAACCTACAATGAGCAGTTCTTC. It translates to CASSSLAGTYNEQFF.

The rearrangement uses TRBV3-1 (or the pseudogene TRBV3-2) and TRBJ1-1; TRBD1 is a possible D gene (5 bases). The CDR3 is 13 amino acids. Trimming took off 6 bases at V and 1 base at J, with 9 bases between the two ends. CDR1 and CDR2 (germline): LGHDT, YNNKEL (reference sequence). CDR3 nucleotide sequence: TGTGCCAGCAGATCGCAGGGGAACACTGAAGCTTTCTTT. Translating it yields CASRSQGNTEAFF.

The genes are TRBV5-4 and TRBJ2-5, with D perhaps TRBD2 (5 bases). Germline loops: CDR1 SGHNT, CDR2 YYREEE (reference sequence). CDR3 length equals 15 residues. The V end was cut by 3 bases, the J end by 0 bases, with 12 bases between. The CDR3 is CASSSSRGYQETQYF. CDR3 DNA sequence: TGTGCCAGCAGCTCAAGTCGAGGGTACCAAGAGACCCAGTACTTC.

The rearrangement links TRBV4-1 to TRBJ2-7, with 10 bases that match TRBD2. V lost 1 base and J lost 2; bases outside the gene matches: 8. The CDR3 length is 17 residues. The V gene's germline CDR1 is MGHRA and CDR2 YSYEKL. The DNA of the CDR3 is TGCGCCAGCAGCCAAGTCCCCTCCGGACTAGCGGCCTACGAGCAGTACTTC. It codes for CASSQVPSGLAAYEQYF.

On this clone itself: The junction departs from the called germline gene at one end, perhaps through a read error. The J gene is TRBJ2-1, the V gene TRBV5-4; 7 bases are a match to TRBD1. This CDR3 has 15 residues. CDR1 is SGHNT and CDR2 is YYREEE in the germline V gene (reference sequence). The CDR3, as DNA: TGTGCCAGCAGCTTGGGTGGCAGGGGGAAGGATGAACAGTTCTTC. Amino acids: CASSLGGRGKDEQFF.